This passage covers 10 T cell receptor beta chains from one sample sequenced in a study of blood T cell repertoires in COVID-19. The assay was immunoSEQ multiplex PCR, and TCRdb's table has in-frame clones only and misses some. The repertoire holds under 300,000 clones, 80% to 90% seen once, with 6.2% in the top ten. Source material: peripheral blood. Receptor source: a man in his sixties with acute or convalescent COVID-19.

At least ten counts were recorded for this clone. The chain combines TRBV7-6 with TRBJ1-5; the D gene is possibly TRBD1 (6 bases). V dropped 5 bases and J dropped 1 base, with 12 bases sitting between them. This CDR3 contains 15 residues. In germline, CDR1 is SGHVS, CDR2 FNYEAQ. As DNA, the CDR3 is TGTGCCAGCAGCATACTAACAGGGAGCAATCAGCCCCAGCATTTT. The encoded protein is CASSILTGSNQPQHF.

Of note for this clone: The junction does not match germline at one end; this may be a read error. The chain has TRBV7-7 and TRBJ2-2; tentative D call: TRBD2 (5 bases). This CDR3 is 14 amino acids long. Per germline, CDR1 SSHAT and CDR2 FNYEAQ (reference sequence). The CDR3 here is CASSLALGSGELFF. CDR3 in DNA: TGTGCTAGCAGCTTAGCGTTGGGCTCCGGGGAGCTGTTTTTT.

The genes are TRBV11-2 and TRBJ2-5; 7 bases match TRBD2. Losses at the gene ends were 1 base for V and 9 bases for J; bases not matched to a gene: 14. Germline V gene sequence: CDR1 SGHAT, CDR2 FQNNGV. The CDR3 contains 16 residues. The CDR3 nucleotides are TGTGCCAGCAGCTTAGGGGCCGTGACCCTGGGAGGGGCCCAGTACTTC. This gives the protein CASSLGAVTLGGAQYF.

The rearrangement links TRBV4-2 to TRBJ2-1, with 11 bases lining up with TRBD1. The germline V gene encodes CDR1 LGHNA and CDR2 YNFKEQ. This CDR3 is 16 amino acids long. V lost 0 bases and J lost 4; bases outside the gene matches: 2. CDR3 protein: CASSQEGTGGYNEQFF. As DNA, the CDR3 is TGTGCCAGCAGCCAAGAAGGGACAGGGGGGTACAATGAGCAGTTCTTC.

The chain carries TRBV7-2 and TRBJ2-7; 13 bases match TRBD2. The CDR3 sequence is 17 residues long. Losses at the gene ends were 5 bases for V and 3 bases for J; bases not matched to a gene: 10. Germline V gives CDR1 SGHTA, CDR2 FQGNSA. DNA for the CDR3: TGTGCCAGCAGCGCCCTCGGGACTAGCGGGATAAACTACGAGCAGTACTTC. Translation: CASSALGTSGINYEQYF. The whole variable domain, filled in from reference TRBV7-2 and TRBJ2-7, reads GAGVSQSPSNKVTEKGKDVELRCDPISGHTALYWYRQSLGQGLEFLIYFQGNSAPDKSGLPSDRFSAERTGGSVSTLTIQRTQQEDSAVYLCASSALGTSGINYEQYFGPGTRLTVT.

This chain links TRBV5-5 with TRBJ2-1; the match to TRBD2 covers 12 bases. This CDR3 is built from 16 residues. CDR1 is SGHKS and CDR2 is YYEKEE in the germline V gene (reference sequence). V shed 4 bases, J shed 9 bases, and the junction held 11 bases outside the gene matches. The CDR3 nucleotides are TGTGCCAGCAGCCCCTCTAGCGGGAGGGTTGGCTTTGAGCAGTTCTTC. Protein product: CASSPSSGRVGFEQFF. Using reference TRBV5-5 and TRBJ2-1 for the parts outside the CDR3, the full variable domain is DAGVTQSPTHLIKTRGQQVTLRCSPISGHKSVSWYQQVLGQGPQFIFQYYEKEERGRGNFPDRFSARQFPNYSSELNVNALLLGDSALYLCASSPSSGRVGFEQFFGPGTRLTVL.

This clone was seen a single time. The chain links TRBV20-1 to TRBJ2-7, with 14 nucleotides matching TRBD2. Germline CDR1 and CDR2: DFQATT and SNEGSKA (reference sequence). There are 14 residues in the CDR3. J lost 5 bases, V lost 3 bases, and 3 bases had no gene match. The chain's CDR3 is CSASGTSGSDEQYF. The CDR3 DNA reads TGCAGTGCTAGTGGGACTAGCGGGAGTGACGAGCAGTACTTC.

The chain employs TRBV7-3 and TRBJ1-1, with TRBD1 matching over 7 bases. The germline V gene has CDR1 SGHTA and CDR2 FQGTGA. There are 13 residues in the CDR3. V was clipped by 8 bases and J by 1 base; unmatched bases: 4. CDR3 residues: CASQQGRNTEAFF. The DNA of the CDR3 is TGTGCCAGCCAACAGGGGAGGAACACTGAAGCTTTCTTT.

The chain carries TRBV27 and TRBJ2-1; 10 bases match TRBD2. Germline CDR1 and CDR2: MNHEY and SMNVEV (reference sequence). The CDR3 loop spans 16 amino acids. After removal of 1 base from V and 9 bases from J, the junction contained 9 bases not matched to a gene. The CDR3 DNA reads TGTGCCAGCAGTTTATTCGCGGTAGCGGGAGGAATTGAGCAGTTCTTC. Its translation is CASSLFAVAGGIEQFF.

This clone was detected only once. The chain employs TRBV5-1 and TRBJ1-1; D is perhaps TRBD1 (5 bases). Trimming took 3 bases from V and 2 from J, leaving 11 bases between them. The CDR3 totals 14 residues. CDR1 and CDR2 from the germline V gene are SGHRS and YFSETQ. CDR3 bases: TGCGCCAGCAGCTCCGTCAGGGATAACACTGAAGCTTTCTTT. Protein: CASSSVRDNTEAFF.